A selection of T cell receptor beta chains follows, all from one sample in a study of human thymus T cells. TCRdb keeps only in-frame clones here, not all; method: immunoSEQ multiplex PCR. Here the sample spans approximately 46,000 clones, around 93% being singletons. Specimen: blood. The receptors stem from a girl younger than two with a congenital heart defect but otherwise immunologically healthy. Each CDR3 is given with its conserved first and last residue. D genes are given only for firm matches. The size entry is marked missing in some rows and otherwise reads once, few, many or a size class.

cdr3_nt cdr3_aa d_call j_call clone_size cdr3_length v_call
TGTGCCAGCAGCCAAGATCGGGTCGACTCTGGAAACACCATATATTTT CASSQDRVDSGNTIYF - TRBJ1-3 - 16 TRBV4-2
TGTGCCAGCAGCTCCCCTAGAGGGTTGGCTTTTGAGCAGTTCTTC CASSSPRGLAFEQFF - TRBJ2-1 - 15 TRBV7-8
TGTGCCTGGAGTGTACCCCGGTCGAGCTCTGGAAACACCATATATTTT CAWSVPRSSSGNTIYF - TRBJ1-3 - 16 TRBV30
TGCAGCGTTGAAGAGGCACGGACAGGGCAGTACTTC CSVEEARTGQYF TRBD1 TRBJ2-7 - 12 TRBV29-1
TGTGCCAGCAGCTTAGCGATCGGGGATACGCAGTATTTT CASSLAIGDTQYF - TRBJ2-3 - 13 TRBV7-2
TGTGCCAGTAGTATGGCTAACAGGGATGGCTACACCTTC CASSMANRDGYTF - TRBJ1-2 - 13 TRBV19
TGTGCCAGCAGTTTGAGCGGGAGGGCCTTAGAGACCCAGTACTTC CASSLSGRALETQYF TRBD2 TRBJ2-5 - 15 TRBV27
TGTGCCAGCAGTGTGGAGGGGGCCCATGAGCAGTTCTTC CASSVEGAHEQFF - TRBJ2-1 - 13 TRBV6-4
TGTGCCAGCAGCGATACGACAGGGTCCTACGAGCAGTACTTC CASSDTTGSYEQYF TRBD1 TRBJ2-7 - 14 TRBV13
TGTGCCAGCAGTGAAGAGAGGACCGGGGAGCTGTTTTTT CASSEERTGELFF - TRBJ2-2 - 13 TRBV25-1
TGTGCCAGCAGCCTACAGGGCACCGGGGAGCTGTTTTTT CASSLQGTGELFF - TRBJ2-2 - 13 TRBV4-2
TGTGTCAGCAGCTTACGCAGCGGGAATTACAATGAGCAGTTCTTC CVSSLRSGNYNEQFF TRBD2 TRBJ2-1 - 15 TRBV7-6
TGTGCCAGCAGTAAACAGGGGGCAGGAAACACCATATATTTT CASSKQGAGNTIYF TRBD1 TRBJ1-3 - 14 TRBV28
TGTGCCAGCAGCGAGCAGGGGGCAACTAATGAAAAACTGTTTTTT CASSEQGATNEKLFF TRBD1 TRBJ1-4 - 15 TRBV28
TGCGCCAGCAGCCAATTACCAGGCAAAGCAGCAAACACCATATATTTT CASSQLPGKAANTIYF - TRBJ1-3 - 16 TRBV4-1
TGTGCCAGCAGTTACCCGGCCAACGGCGATGCTTTC CASSYPANGDAF - TRBJ2-6 once 12 TRBV6-5
TGTGCCAGTACCGACACAGGGGGTCAGCCCCAGCATTTT CASTDTGGQPQHF TRBD1 TRBJ1-5 - 13 TRBV19
TGTGCCAGCAGTTACTCCGCGGGCATCTATGGCTACACCTTC CASSYSAGIYGYTF - TRBJ1-2 - 14 TRBV6-7
TGTGCCAGCAGTTACGGTTTGGGGGGATACGAGCAGTACTTC CASSYGLGGYEQYF - TRBJ2-7 - 14 TRBV6-6
TGTGCCAGCAGTTTATATGGGGACAGGACCTACGAGCAGTACTTC CASSLYGDRTYEQYF TRBD1 TRBJ2-7 - 15 TRBV27
TGTGCCAGTAGTTTTGCCGGGGAGCTGTTTTTT CASSFAGELFF - TRBJ2-2 - 11 TRBV6-5
TGCAGCGTATCGACAGGGCCAGATACGCAGTATTTT CSVSTGPDTQYF TRBD1 TRBJ2-3 - 12 TRBV29-1
TGTGCCAGCAGCTTGGGTATGCTCTCCTACAATGAGCAGTTCTTC CASSLGMLSYNEQFF - TRBJ2-1 - 15 TRBV5-6
TGCGCCAGCAGCTCTGAGGTAGCGGGAGGTGTTAATACGCAGTATTTT CASSSEVAGGVNTQYF TRBD2 TRBJ2-3 - 16 TRBV4-1
TGTGCCAGCAATCCGAGGTCCCCCAGCGCAGATACGCAGTATTTT CASNPRSPSADTQYF - TRBJ2-3 - 15 TRBV6-1
TGTGCCAGCAGTAGGGATTTGGGGAACACTGAAGCTTTCTTT CASSRDLGNTEAFF - TRBJ1-1 - 14 TRBV6-5
TGCGCCAGCAGCTTGGTACCGGATCCCCGGGGTAGCGGGAGGTGGGAGCAGTTCTTC CASSLVPDPRGSGRWEQFF TRBD2 TRBJ2-1 - 19 TRBV5-1
TGTGCCAGCAGCCCGGACAGGGTCCAGGAAAAACTGTTTTTT CASSPDRVQEKLFF TRBD1 TRBJ1-4 - 14 TRBV7-2
TGTGCCAGCAGCTTAAGACTAGCGGGAGGCGATGAGCAGTTCTTC CASSLRLAGGDEQFF TRBD2 TRBJ2-1 once 15 TRBV7-9
TGTGCCAGCAGTGTGTTTCAGGGGGGGGCGGCACAAGATACGCAGTATTTT CASSVFQGGAAQDTQYF - TRBJ2-3 - 17 TRBV25-1
TGTGCCAGCAGTGAACCTAGACCAAGTACCCAGTACTTC CASSEPRPSTQYF - TRBJ2-5 - 13 TRBV6-1
TGTGCCAGCAGCCCACAGGGGGGGAGCATAGGCGAGCAGTACTTC CASSPQGGSIGEQYF - TRBJ2-7 - 15 TRBV7-3
TGTGCCAGCAGCTCCACCGTTCGCGAGCAGTACTTC CASSSTVREQYF - TRBJ2-7 - 12 TRBV11-2
TGTGCCAGCAGTTACCGGCAGGGGGTGAGCTATGGCTACACCTTC CASSYRQGVSYGYTF TRBD1 TRBJ1-2 - 15 TRBV6-5
TGTGCCAGCAGTTACTCGATTTCGTTAGACACCATATATTTT CASSYSISLDTIYF - TRBJ1-3 once 14 TRBV6-5
TGCGCCAGCAGCTTTAGCGAGGAGCAGTTCTTC CASSFSEEQFF - TRBJ2-1 once 11 TRBV5-1
TGTGCCAGCAGTGGTTCTTCCTATGGCTACACCTTC CASSGSSYGYTF - TRBJ1-2 - 12 TRBV25-1
TGTGCCAGCAGCTTAGAAAGGGGCAGGACTAGGGTTGGTGAGCAGTTCTTC CASSLERGRTRVGEQFF TRBD2 TRBJ2-1 once 17 TRBV11-2
TGTGCCAGCCTGGAGGGAGGGCAAGGCTCCTACAATGAGCAGTTCTTC CASLEGGQGSYNEQFF TRBD2 TRBJ2-1 once 16 TRBV2
TGTGCCTGGAGTGTACTTAGCAGCAATCAGCCCCAGCATTTT CAWSVLSSNQPQHF - TRBJ1-5 - 14 TRBV30
TGTGCCAGCAGCTTAGGCAGGGGCAGCACAGATACGCAGTATTTT CASSLGRGSTDTQYF - TRBJ2-3 - 15 TRBV7-9
TGTGCCAGCAGTGAAGAAGGGACCGGCAATGAAAAACTGTTTTTT CASSEEGTGNEKLFF - TRBJ1-4 - 15 TRBV2
TGCGCCAGCAGCCAAGTCCCTCGACAGAGCGAAAAACTGTTTTTT CASSQVPRQSEKLFF - TRBJ1-4 - 15 TRBV4-3
TGTGCCAGCAGCGTAGGGGACAGGGCCCTTCGTAGCACAGATACGCAGTATTTT CASSVGDRALRSTDTQYF TRBD1 TRBJ2-3 - 18 TRBV9
TGTGCCAGCAGCGCGACTAGCGGGGTTAGCACAGATACGCAGTATTTT CASSATSGVSTDTQYF TRBD2 TRBJ2-3 - 16 TRBV9
TGTGCCAGCAGTTTAGAGGGTTTTCCCTACGAGCAGTACTTC CASSLEGFPYEQYF - TRBJ2-7 - 14 TRBV27
TGTGCCAGCAGCTTACGGGACTCCCCGGGGGGTACGCAGTATTTT CASSLRDSPGGTQYF TRBD2 TRBJ2-3 - 15 TRBV7-9
TGCGCCAGCAGTGGGGGGGAGGGGCGCGGCGAATTCAATGAGCAGTTCTTC CASSGGEGRGEFNEQFF TRBD2 TRBJ2-1 - 17 TRBV10-1
TGTGCCAGCAGTCCCGGGACGGTGGGAGGGGAACAGTTCTTC CASSPGTVGGEQFF TRBD2 TRBJ2-1 - 14 TRBV2
TGTGCCAGCAGCCAAGATCTGCGCAGCGGGGCTAGCACAGATACGCAGTATTTT CASSQDLRSGASTDTQYF TRBD2 TRBJ2-3 - 18 TRBV4-2